The 20 T cell receptor beta chains in this list originate from one sample, sequenced in a study of OX40 agonist ivuxolimab in advanced cancers. Sequenced by immunoSEQ multiplex PCR; TCRdb stores in-frame clones only, minus some. Of tens of thousands of clones in the sample, about nine tenths were seen once. Sequenced here: CD4+ or CD8+ T cells sorted from blood, sampled in a trial of the OX40 agonist ivuxolimab. The source is an adult with an advanced solid tumor such as melanoma, head and neck, liver or kidney cancer.

The genes are TRBV13 and TRBJ2-6, with D maybe TRBD2 (5 bases). This CDR3 has 17 residues. With 4 bases removed from V and 0 bases from J, the gap between germline ends came to 13 bases. CDR1 and CDR2 (germline): PRHDT, FYEKMQ (reference sequence). CDR3 amino acids: CASSSGLASSGANVLTF. DNA of the CDR3: TGTGCCAGCAGCTCCGGCCTAGCTAGCTCTGGGGCCAACGTCCTGACTTTC.

The chain links TRBV5-1 to TRBJ1-2; tentatively, D is TRBD1 (5 bases). Germline CDR1 SGHRS, CDR2 YFSETQ. With 3 bases removed from V and 8 bases from J, the gap between germline ends came to 14 bases. This CDR3 contains 13 residues. The chain's CDR3 is CASSSAGENGYTF. CDR3 in DNA: TGCGCCAGCAGCTCGGCGGGGGAAAACGGCTACACCTTC.

J is TRBJ1-1 and V is TRBV9, with a possible D match to TRBD1 (5 bases). Germline V gene sequence: CDR1 SGDLS, CDR2 YYNGEE. Trimming cost V 0 bases and J 0 bases, with 12 bases left between them. The CDR3 contains 16 residues. DNA of the CDR3: TGTGCCAGCAGCGTAGGAGTAGAGGGGTTGAACACTGAAGCTTTCTTT. Residues: CASSVGVEGLNTEAFF.

The chain uses TRBV19 and TRBJ1-2; possible D gene TRBD1, 5 bases. In germline, CDR1 is LNHDA, CDR2 SQIVND (reference sequence). V was trimmed by 4 bases and J by 4 bases, leaving 16 bases between them. The CDR3 has 15 residues. The DNA of the CDR3 is TGTGCCAGTAGTACAGACAGAGCGCAGCCCTATGGCTACACCTTC. Translating gives CASSTDRAQPYGYTF.

The chain combines TRBV5-1 with TRBJ1-2; TRBD1 matches at 7 bases. V shed 6 bases, J shed 2 bases, and the junction held 7 bases outside the gene matches. From germline, CDR1 is SGHRS and CDR2 YFSETQ. The CDR3 totals 14 residues. Written as DNA, the CDR3 is TGCGCCAGCACCATAGGACAGGCGAACTATGGCTACACCTTC. This codes for CASTIGQANYGYTF.

This chain connects TRBV29-1 to TRBJ2-5; 7 bases align to TRBD1. The V segment lost 6 bases and the J segment 5 bases; nucleotides outside the gene matches: 9. Germline V gene data show CDR1 as SQVTM and CDR2 as ANQGSEA. This CDR3 contains 13 residues. CDR3 protein: CSVARQGTETQYF. CDR3 sequence (DNA): TGCAGCGTGGCCAGACAGGGAACGGAGACCCAGTACTTC.

The gene calls are TRBV30 and TRBJ2-5; weak D call: TRBD2 (6 bases). This CDR3 has 14 amino acids. Germline V CDR1 and CDR2: GTSNPN, SVGIG (reference sequence). Trimming removed 2 bases from V and 5 bases from J, with 15 bases in between. The chain's CDR3 is CAWSYGGAIETQYF. For the CDR3, the DNA is TGTGCCTGGAGTTATGGAGGGGCGATCGAGACCCAGTACTTC.

The CDR3 DNA reads TGCGCCAGCAGCTTCACCGGGACTAGCGGCTCCTACGAGCAGTACTTC. As protein: CASSFTGTSGSYEQYF. The rearrangement links TRBV4-1 to TRBJ2-7, with 11 bases fitting TRBD2. CDR1 is MGHRA and CDR2 is YSYEKL in the germline V gene. The CDR3 contains 16 residues. After removal of 5 bases from V and 0 bases from J, the junction contained 6 bases not matched to a gene.

This chain links TRBV11-3 with TRBJ2-2; 8 bases are shared with TRBD1. Germline loops: CDR1 SGHNT, CDR2 YENEEA. The CDR3 loop spans 15 amino acids. With V trimmed by 5 bases and J by 3 bases, 5 bases remained unmatched. The CDR3 reads CASSHRGQDTGELFF. The CDR3 region has the DNA TGTGCCAGCAGCCACCGGGGACAGGACACCGGGGAGCTGTTTTTT.

This chain connects TRBV7-2 to TRBJ2-7, with TRBD1 identical over 7 bases. Germline CDR1 reads SGHTA; CDR2 reads FQGNSA. Trimming at V came to 5 bases and at J to 4 bases, leaving 11 bases not matched to a gene. This CDR3 is 15 amino acids long. The DNA for the CDR3 is TGTGCCAGCAGCGGAAGGGCAGGGGGTGGGTACGAGCAGTACTTC. It codes for CASSGRAGGGYEQYF.

The chain recombines TRBV19 with TRBJ1-5; D may be TRBD1 (6 bases). This CDR3 region has 16 residues. The germline V and J ends were trimmed by 7 bases and 0 bases, with 16 bases remaining between them. Germline-derived CDR1 and CDR2 are LNHDA and SQIVND (reference sequence). The CDR3 region is CASNGQRDYSNQPQHF. In DNA form, the CDR3 reads TGTGCCAGTAACGGACAGAGAGACTATAGCAATCAGCCCCAGCATTTT.

The CDR3 sequence: CATAVLGTSGETQYF. CDR3 bases: TGTGCCACCGCAGTACTCGGGACTAGCGGAGAGACCCAGTACTTC. This rearrangement joins TRBV10-3 to TRBJ2-5; 11 bases are shared with TRBD2. Germline V gives CDR1 ENHRY, CDR2 SYGVKD. The junction had 11 bases not matched to a gene; V was cut back by 10 bases and J by 4 bases. The CDR3 has 15 amino acids.

The chain is built from TRBV18 and TRBJ2-5; the D gene is possibly TRBD1 (5 bases). V shed 5 bases and J shed 1 base, with 8 bases lying between them. Germline assignment: CDR1 KGHSH and CDR2 LQKENI. The CDR3 loop spans 13 amino acids. The CDR3 DNA sequence: TGTGCCAGCTCAGCAGGGCCCCAAGAGACCCAGTACTTC. This encodes CASSAGPQETQYF.

This chain connects TRBV28 to TRBJ2-5; TRBD2 aligns across 10 bases. V lost 3 bases, J lost 4 bases, and 8 bases stayed unmatched. The germline gives CDR1 MDHEN, CDR2 SYDVKM. The CDR3 loop spans 16 amino acids. In DNA, the CDR3 is TGTGCCAGCAGTTTGGGGCTAGCGGGAGCGGGAGAGACCCAGTACTTC. Translating gives CASSLGLAGAGETQYF.

This clone has only a few counts. The chain links TRBV2 to TRBJ1-5; D is unclear. This CDR3 is built from 13 residues. V lost 0 bases to trimming and J lost 9 bases, with 9 bases between them. CDR1 and CDR2 from the germline V gene are SNHLY and FYNNEI. The CDR3 here is CASSEASSGPQHF. The CDR3 DNA follows: TGTGCCAGCAGTGAAGCGTCTAGTGGGCCCCAGCATTTT.

As to this clone: One end of the junction varies from germline; a read error may be responsible. The chain has TRBV19 and TRBJ2-1; 8 positions match TRBD1. Germline assignment: CDR1 LNHDA and CDR2 SQIVND (reference sequence). The CDR3 totals 14 residues. The CDR3 reads CASSAGQGYTEQFF. The CDR3 DNA sequence: TGTGCCAGTAGTGCCGGACAGGGCTACACTGAGCAGTTCTTC.

V is TRBV6-5 and J is TRBJ2-7; D may match TRBD1 or TRBD2 (5 bases each). The germline V and J ends were trimmed by 4 bases and 5 bases, with 12 bases remaining between them. This CDR3 spans 13 amino acids. From germline, CDR1 is MNHEY and CDR2 SVGAGI. CDR3 sequence reads: CASSSGTTHEQYF. CDR3 coding DNA: TGTGCCAGCAGTTCCGGGACGACTCACGAGCAGTACTTC.

This sequence joins TRBV7-2 and TRBJ2-5; D tentatively fits TRBD1 or TRBD2 (6 bases each). Germline CDR1 SGHTA, CDR2 FQGNSA. This CDR3 region has 14 residues. V dropped 5 bases and J dropped 5 bases, with 15 bases sitting between them. CDR3 nucleotides: TGTGCCAGCAGCCAAGGGGGGCAGCGGGAGACCCAGTACTTC. The encoded protein is CASSQGGQRETQYF.

The CDR3 bases are TGTGCCAGCAGTTCCCGACAGGGGGCAGACCAGCCCCAGCATTTT. As protein: CASSSRQGADQPQHF. This sequence joins TRBV6-5 and TRBJ1-5, with 10 bases aligning to TRBD1. This CDR3 contains 15 residues. CDR1 MNHEY and CDR2 SVGAGI come from the germline V gene. The trim removed 4 bases at V and 7 bases at J, leaving 7 bases unmatched.

The chain combines TRBV6-6 with TRBJ1-4; D gene uncertain. The V gene's germline CDR1 is MNHNY and CDR2 SVGAGI (reference sequence). Trimming cost V 2 bases and J 13 bases, with 11 bases left between them. The CDR3 runs 12 residues. CDR3 protein: CASSYRGDRLFF. The CDR3 DNA reads TGTGCCAGCAGTTACCGTGGGGATAGACTGTTTTTT.